A selection of T cell receptor beta chains follows, all from one sample in a study of shared clonotypes between healthy human individuals. The data were produced by immunoSEQ multiplex PCR, yet TCRdb's version contains in-frame clones alone and is incomplete. The profile covers 700,000 to 950,000 clones, with just over 95% appearing a single time and less than 0.25% taken by the ten largest. The sample was naive CD8+ T cells sorted from blood. These receptors all come from a young man in good health. Both conserved end residues are part of each CDR3. Fields, in order: V gene, J gene, D gene, clone size, CDR3 protein, CDR3 DNA. D genes are given only for firm matches. Size is omitted from some rows. Given values are once, few, many or a class for expanded clones.

V gene: TRBV4-3
J gene: TRBJ1-1
D gene: .
clone size: .
CDR3 protein: CASSPISRDTEAFF
CDR3 DNA: TGCGCCAGCAGCCCAATCTCGAGGGACACTGAAGCTTTCTTT

V gene: TRBV6-8
J gene: TRBJ2-1
D gene: .
clone size: .
CDR3 protein: CASSSTVEQFF
CDR3 DNA: TGTGCCAGCAGTTCGACAGTTGAGCAGTTCTTC

V gene: TRBV6-5
J gene: TRBJ1-2
D gene: .
clone size: .
CDR3 protein: CASTAGGAGGYTF
CDR3 DNA: TGTGCCAGCACCGCCGGGGGGGCAGGTGGCTACACCTTC

V gene: TRBV29-1
J gene: TRBJ2-7
D gene: .
clone size: .
CDR3 protein: CSVVSLVPYEQYF
CDR3 DNA: TGCAGCGTTGTTTCCCTCGTCCCTTACGAGCAGTACTTC

V gene: TRBV27
J gene: TRBJ1-1
D gene: TRBD1
clone size: .
CDR3 protein: CASSRGGLNTEAFF
CDR3 DNA: TGTGCCAGCAGTCGAGGGGGCCTTAACACTGAAGCTTTCTTT

V gene: TRBV4-1
J gene: TRBJ2-7
D gene: .
clone size: .
CDR3 protein: CASSLTGGERSYEQYF
CDR3 DNA: TGCGCCAGCAGCCTAACCGGAGGTGAGAGGTCCTACGAGCAGTACTTC

V gene: TRBV27
J gene: TRBJ2-7
D gene: .
clone size: .
CDR3 protein: CASSFNAEYYEQYF
CDR3 DNA: TGTGCCAGCAGTTTTAATGCAGAATATTACGAGCAGTACTTC

V gene: TRBV4-1
J gene: TRBJ1-5
D gene: .
clone size: .
CDR3 protein: CASSQDLPQGNQPQHF
CDR3 DNA: TGCGCCAGCAGCCAAGATCTGCCTCAGGGGAATCAGCCCCAGCATTTT

V gene: TRBV15
J gene: TRBJ2-7
D gene: .
clone size: .
CDR3 protein: CATSSTYEQYF
CDR3 DNA: TGTGCCACCAGCTCTACCTACGAGCAGTACTTC

V gene: TRBV4-1
J gene: TRBJ2-2
D gene: .
clone size: .
CDR3 protein: CASSQRPGRNTGELFF
CDR3 DNA: TGCGCCAGCAGCCAGAGACCGGGCCGTAACACCGGGGAGCTGTTTTTT

V gene: TRBV7-3
J gene: TRBJ2-7
D gene: .
clone size: once
CDR3 protein: CASSLYAGAGYYEQYF
CDR3 DNA: TGTGCCAGCAGCTTATACGCCGGGGCGGGGTATTACGAGCAGTACTTC

V gene: TRBV11-2
J gene: TRBJ2-7
D gene: TRBD2
clone size: .
CDR3 protein: CASSLDRYSSGPSDYEQYF
CDR3 DNA: TGTGCCAGCAGCTTAGACAGGTACTCTAGCGGCCCCTCGGATTACGAGCAGTACTTC

V gene: TRBV2
J gene: TRBJ1-4
D gene: TRBD1
clone size: .
CDR3 protein: CASSDQGASEKLFF
CDR3 DNA: TGTGCCAGCAGTGATCAGGGGGCGAGTGAAAAACTGTTTTTT

V gene: TRBV7-9
J gene: TRBJ2-7
D gene: .
clone size: .
CDR3 protein: CASSLTRRSGDRHYEQYF
CDR3 DNA: TGTGCCAGCAGCTTAACCCGCCGGAGCGGGGACAGACACTACGAGCAGTACTTC

V gene: TRBV2
J gene: TRBJ2-7
D gene: .
clone size: .
CDR3 protein: CASRGRTPYEQYF
CDR3 DNA: TGTGCCAGCAGGGGCAGGACCCCCTACGAGCAGTACTTC

V gene: TRBV27
J gene: TRBJ2-6
D gene: TRBD1
clone size: .
CDR3 protein: CASRPGTASGANVLTF
CDR3 DNA: TGTGCCAGCAGACCCGGGACAGCCTCTGGGGCCAACGTCCTGACTTTC

V gene: TRBV7-8
J gene: TRBJ2-3
D gene: TRBD2
clone size: .
CDR3 protein: CASSSKGLAGVLGGTDTQYF
CDR3 DNA: TGTGCCAGCAGCTCCAAGGGGCTAGCGGGAGTTCTGGGTGGCACAGATACGCAGTATTTT

V gene: TRBV28
J gene: TRBJ2-1
D gene: TRBD1
clone size: .
CDR3 protein: CASRPPGQGNNEQFF
CDR3 DNA: TGTGCCAGCAGACCTCCGGGACAGGGGAACAATGAGCAGTTCTTC

V gene: TRBV9
J gene: TRBJ2-7
D gene: .
clone size: .
CDR3 protein: CASSVDQGDEQYF
CDR3 DNA: TGTGCCAGCAGCGTAGATCAAGGCGACGAGCAGTACTTC

V gene: TRBV5-4
J gene: TRBJ2-1
D gene: .
clone size: .
CDR3 protein: CASSFIGGGVAEQFF
CDR3 DNA: TGTGCCAGCAGCTTCATCGGCGGAGGTGTGGCTGAGCAGTTCTTC

V gene: TRBV18
J gene: TRBJ2-5
D gene: .
clone size: .
CDR3 protein: CASSPPAETQYF
CDR3 DNA: TGTGCCAGCTCACCGCCGGCAGAGACCCAGTACTTC